The clone carrying this TCR beta chain was detected ten times or more. Genomic DNA was employed as the template in profiling TCR beta VDJ and CDR3. TCRdb analysed the reads with MiXCR anew, one entry per CDR3 protein. Here the sample spans about 41,000 distinct CDR3 sequences, under 80% being singletons. The CDR3 length is 13 residues. V was cut by 4 bases and J by 7 bases, with 11 bases left in between. Germline assignment: CDR1 SGHTA and CDR2 FQGNSA. Sequencing involved patients with CD8+CD57+ cell expansion previously shown by flow cytometry. Each patient carried a diagnosis of severe acquired aplastic anemia. Sampling of blood occurred while the patients had still received no therapy. This entry belongs to a study of CD8+CD57+ T cells in acquired aplastic anemia. Study-level information: Yields of DNA that came from sorted CD4+ and CD8+ cells averaged approximately 3.5 ug.

V gene TRBV7-2 combines with J gene TRBJ2-1; D call uncertain. The receptor's source is a human donor with aplastic anemia. Sequencing was performed on sorted CD4+, CD8+, or CD8+CD57+ T cells (not recorded which) from PBMCs. Here the CDR3 DNA reads TGTGCCAGCAGCTCCATCCCGAGAAATGAGCAGTTCTTC. Translating it yields CASSSIPRNEQFF.